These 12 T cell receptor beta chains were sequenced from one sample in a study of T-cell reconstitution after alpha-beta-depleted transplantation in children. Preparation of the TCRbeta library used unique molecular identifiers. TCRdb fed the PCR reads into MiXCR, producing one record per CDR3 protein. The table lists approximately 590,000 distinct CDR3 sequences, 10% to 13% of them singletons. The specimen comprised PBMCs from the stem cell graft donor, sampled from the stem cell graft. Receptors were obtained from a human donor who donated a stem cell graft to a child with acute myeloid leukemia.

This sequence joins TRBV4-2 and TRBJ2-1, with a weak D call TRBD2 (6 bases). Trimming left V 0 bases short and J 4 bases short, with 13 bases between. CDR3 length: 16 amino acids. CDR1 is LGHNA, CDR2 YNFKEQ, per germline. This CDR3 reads CASSQDWREIYNEQFF. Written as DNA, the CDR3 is TGTGCCAGCAGCCAAGACTGGCGGGAAATATACAATGAGCAGTTCTTC.

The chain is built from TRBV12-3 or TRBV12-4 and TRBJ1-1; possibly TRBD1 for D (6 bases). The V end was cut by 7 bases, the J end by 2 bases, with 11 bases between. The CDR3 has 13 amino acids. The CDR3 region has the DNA TGTGCCAGCAAGACGGGGGCAAACACTGAAGCTTTCTTT. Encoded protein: CASKTGANTEAFF.

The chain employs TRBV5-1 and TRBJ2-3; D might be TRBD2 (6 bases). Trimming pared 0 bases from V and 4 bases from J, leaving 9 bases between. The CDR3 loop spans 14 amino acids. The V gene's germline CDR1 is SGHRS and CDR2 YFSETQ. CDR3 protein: CASSLGGAADTQYF. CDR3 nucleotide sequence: TGCGCCAGCAGCTTGGGCGGGGCCGCAGATACGCAGTATTTT.

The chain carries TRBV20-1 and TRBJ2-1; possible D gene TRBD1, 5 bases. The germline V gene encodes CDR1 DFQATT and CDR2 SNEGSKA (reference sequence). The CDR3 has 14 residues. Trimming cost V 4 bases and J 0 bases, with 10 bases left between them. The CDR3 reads CSANRQSSYNEQFF. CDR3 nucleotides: TGCAGTGCTAATAGACAGTCCTCCTACAATGAGCAGTTCTTC.

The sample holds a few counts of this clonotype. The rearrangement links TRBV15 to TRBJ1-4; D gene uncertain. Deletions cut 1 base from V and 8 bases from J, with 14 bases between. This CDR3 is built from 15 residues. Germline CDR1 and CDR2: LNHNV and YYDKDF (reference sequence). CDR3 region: CATSRGPGYEEKLFF. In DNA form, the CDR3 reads TGTGCCACCAGCAGAGGCCCGGGGTATGAGGAAAAACTGTTTTTT.

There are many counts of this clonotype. Written as DNA, the CDR3 is TGTGCCACCAGCAGAGGGGGCGGGACTAGTCTGAATGAGCAGTTCTTC. Protein product: CATSRGGGTSLNEQFF. The chain has TRBV15 and TRBJ2-1; 8 positions match TRBD2. Germline V CDR1 and CDR2: LNHNV, YYDKDF (reference sequence). The trim removed 1 base at V and 7 bases at J, leaving 9 bases unmatched. This CDR3 is built from 16 residues.

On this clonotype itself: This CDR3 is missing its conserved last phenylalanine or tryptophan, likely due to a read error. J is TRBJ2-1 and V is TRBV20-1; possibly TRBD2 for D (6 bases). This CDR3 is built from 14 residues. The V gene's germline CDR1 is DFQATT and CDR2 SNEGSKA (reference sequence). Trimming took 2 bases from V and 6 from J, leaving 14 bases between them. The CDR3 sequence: CSARRRERSNEQFY. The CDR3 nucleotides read TGCAGTGCTAGAAGACGGGAGAGAAGCAATGAGCAGTTCTAC.

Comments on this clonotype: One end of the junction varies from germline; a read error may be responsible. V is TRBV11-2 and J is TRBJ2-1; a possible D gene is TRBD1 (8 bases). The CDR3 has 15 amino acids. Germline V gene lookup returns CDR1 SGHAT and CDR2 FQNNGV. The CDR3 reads CASTATGEVASGYAF. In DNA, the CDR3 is TGTGCCAGCACGGCGACAGGGGAGGTAGCTAGCGGCTATGCCTTC.

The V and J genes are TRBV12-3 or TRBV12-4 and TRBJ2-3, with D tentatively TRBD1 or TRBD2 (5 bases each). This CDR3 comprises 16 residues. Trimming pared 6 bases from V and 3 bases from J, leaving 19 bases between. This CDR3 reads CASSGRPGRSTDTQYF. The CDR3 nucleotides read TGTGCCAGCAGCGGCCGCCCGGGGCGAAGTACAGATACGCAGTATTTT.

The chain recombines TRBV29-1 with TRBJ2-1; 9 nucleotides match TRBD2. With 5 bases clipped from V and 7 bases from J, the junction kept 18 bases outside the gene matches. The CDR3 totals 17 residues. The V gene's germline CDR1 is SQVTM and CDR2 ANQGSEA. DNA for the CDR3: TGCAGCGTTTCCAGGGGCATAGCGGGAGAGCTTGGGAATGAGCAGTTCTTC. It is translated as CSVSRGIAGELGNEQFF.

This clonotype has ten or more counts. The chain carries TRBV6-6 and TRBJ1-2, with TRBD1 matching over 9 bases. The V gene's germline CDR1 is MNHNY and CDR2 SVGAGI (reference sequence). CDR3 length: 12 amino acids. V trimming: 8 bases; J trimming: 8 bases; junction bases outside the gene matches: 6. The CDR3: CASGTGSLGYTF. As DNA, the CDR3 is TGTGCCAGCGGGACAGGGAGCCTAGGCTACACCTTC.

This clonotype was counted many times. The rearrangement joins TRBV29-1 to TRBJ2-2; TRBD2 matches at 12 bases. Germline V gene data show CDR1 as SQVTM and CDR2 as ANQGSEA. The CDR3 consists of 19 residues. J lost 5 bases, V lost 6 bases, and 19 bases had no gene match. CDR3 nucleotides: TGCAGCGTGGGACTGGGGCCTAGCGGGAGGGCCCCGAGGACCGGGGAGCTGTTTTTT. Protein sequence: CSVGLGPSGRAPRTGELFF.